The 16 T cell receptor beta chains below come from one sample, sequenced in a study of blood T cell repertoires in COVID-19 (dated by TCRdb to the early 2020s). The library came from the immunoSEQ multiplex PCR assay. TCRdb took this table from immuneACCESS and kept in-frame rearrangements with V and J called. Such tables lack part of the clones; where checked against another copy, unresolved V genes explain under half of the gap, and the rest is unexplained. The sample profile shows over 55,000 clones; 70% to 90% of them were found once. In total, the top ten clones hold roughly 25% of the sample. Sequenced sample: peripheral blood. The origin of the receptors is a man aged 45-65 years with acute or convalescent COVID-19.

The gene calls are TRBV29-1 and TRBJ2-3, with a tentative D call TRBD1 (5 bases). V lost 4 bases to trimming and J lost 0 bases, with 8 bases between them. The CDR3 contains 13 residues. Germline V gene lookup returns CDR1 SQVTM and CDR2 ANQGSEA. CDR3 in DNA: TGCAGCGTTGGACAGCCCAGCACAGATACGCAGTATTTT. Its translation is CSVGQPSTDTQYF.

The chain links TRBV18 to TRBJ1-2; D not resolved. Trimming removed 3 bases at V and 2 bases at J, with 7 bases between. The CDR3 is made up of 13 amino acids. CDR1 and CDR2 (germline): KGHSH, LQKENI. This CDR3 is CASSPGFNYGYTF. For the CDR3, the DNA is TGTGCCAGCTCACCCGGGTTCAACTATGGCTACACCTTC.

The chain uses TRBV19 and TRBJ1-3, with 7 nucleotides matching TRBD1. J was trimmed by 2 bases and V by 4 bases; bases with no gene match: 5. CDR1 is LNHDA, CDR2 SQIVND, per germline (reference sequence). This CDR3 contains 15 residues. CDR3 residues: CASSTGGLPGNTIYF. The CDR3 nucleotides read TGTGCCAGTAGTACAGGGGGTCTTCCTGGAAACACCATATATTTT.

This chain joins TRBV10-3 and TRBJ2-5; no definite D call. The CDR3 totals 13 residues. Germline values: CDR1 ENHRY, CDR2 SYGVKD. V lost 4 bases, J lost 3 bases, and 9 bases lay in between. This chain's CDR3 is CAISVRKEETQYF. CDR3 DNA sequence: TGTGCCATCAGTGTGCGGAAAGAAGAGACCCAGTACTTC.

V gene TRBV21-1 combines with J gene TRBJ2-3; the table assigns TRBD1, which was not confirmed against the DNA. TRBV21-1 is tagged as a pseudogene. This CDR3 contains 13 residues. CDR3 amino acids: CAIQDRGTDTQYF. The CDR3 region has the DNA TGTGCCATCCAGGACAGGGGAACAGATACGCAGTATTTT.

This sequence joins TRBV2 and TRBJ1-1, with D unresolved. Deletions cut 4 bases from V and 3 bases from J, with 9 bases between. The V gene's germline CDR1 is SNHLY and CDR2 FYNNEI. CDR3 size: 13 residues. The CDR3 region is CASSGQRDTEAFF. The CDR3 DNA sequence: TGTGCCAGCAGTGGCCAGAGGGACACTGAAGCTTTCTTT.

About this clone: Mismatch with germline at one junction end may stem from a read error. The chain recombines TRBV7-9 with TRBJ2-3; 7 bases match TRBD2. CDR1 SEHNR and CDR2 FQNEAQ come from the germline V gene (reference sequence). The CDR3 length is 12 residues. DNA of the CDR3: TGTGCCAGCAGCTTTGGGGGGGTGCTCCCGGATTTT. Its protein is CASSFGGVLPDF.

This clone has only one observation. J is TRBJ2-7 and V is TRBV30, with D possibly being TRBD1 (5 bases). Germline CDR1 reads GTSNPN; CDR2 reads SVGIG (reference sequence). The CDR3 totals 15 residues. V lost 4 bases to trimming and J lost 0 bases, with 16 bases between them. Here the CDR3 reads CAWTPQAGLSYEQYF. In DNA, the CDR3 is TGTGCCTGGACCCCCCAAGCAGGGCTCTCCTACGAGCAGTACTTC.

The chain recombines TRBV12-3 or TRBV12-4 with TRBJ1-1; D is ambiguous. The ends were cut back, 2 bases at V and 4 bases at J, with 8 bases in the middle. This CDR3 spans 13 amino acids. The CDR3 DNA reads TGTGCCAGCAGTTTATTAGTATCCACTGAAGCTTTCTTT. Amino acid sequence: CASSLLVSTEAFF.

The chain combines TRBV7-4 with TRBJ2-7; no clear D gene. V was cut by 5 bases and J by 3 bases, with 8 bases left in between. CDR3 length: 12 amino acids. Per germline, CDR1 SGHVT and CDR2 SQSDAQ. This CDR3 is CASSPLCYEQYV. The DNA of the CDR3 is TGTGCCAGCAGCCCTCTTTGCTACGAGCAGTACGTC.

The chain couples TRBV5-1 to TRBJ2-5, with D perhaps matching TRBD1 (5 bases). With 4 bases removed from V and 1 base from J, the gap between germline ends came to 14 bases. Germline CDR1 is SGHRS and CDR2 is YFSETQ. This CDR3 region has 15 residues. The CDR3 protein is CASSTTSGIQETQYF. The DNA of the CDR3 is TGCGCCAGCAGCACGACATCAGGGATCCAAGAGACCCAGTACTTC.

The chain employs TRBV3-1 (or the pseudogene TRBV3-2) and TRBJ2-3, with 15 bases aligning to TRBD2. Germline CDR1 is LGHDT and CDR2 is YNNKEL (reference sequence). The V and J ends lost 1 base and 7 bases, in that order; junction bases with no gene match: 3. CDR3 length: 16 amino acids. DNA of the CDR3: TGTGCCAGCAGCCAAGGGACTAGCGGGGGGGCAAATACGCAGTATTTT. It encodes CASSQGTSGGANTQYF.

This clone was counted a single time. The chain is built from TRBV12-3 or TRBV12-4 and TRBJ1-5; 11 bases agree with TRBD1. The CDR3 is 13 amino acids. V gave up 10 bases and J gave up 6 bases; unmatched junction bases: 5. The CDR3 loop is CATQGQGGQPQHF. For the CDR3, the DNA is TGTGCCACTCAGGGACAGGGGGGTCAGCCCCAGCATTTT.

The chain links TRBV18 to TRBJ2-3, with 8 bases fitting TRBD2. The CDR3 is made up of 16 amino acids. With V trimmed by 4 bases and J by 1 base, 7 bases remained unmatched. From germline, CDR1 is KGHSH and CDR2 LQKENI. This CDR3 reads CASSRNSGVGTDTQYF. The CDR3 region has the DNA TGTGCCAGCTCACGGAATAGCGGGGTGGGCACAGATACGCAGTATTTT. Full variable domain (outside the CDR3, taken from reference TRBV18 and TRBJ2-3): NAGVMQNPRHLVRRRGQEARLRCSPMKGHSHVYWYRQLPEEGLKFMVYLQKENIIDESGMPKERFSAEFPKEGPSILRIQQVVRGDSAAYFCASSRNSGVGTDTQYFGPGTRLTVL.

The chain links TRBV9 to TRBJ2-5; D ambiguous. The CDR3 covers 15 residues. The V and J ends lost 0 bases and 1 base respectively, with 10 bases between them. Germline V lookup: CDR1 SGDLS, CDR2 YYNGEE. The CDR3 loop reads CASSVGTASQETQYF. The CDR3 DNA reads TGTGCCAGCAGCGTAGGAACAGCCAGCCAAGAGACCCAGTACTTC. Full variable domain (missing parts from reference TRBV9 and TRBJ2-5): DSGVTQTPKHLITATGQRVTLRCSPRSGDLSVYWYQQSLDQGLQFLIQYYNGEERAKGNILERFSAQQFPDLHSELNLSSLELGDSALYFCASSVGTASQETQYFGPGTRLLVL.

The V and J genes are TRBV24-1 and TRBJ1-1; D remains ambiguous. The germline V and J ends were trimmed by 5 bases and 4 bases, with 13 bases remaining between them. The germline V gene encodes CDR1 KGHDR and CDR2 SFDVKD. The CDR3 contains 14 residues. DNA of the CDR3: TGTGCCACCAGTGCCAGGTTGGAGGGCACTGAAGCTTTCTTT. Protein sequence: CATSARLEGTEAFF.